What follows is one T cell receptor (beta chain) and its context. The protocol was immunoSEQ multiplex PCR, while the TCRdb copy is restricted to in-frame clones and leaves out a portion. In the table there are some 210,000 clones, 70% to 90% of which are singletons. This sample was taken from a study of blood T cell repertoires in COVID-19. Study as a whole: Samples representing acute and convalescent COVID-19 were sourced from the United States, Italy and Spain. T cells, B-cell-depleted T cells, or PBMCs provided the cDNA or gDNA that served as material.

The V gene lost 3 bases and the J gene lost 0 bases, with 11 bases spanning the gap. The CDR3 contains 15 residues. The germline CDR1 and CDR2 sequences are SNHLY and FYNNEI. The TCR was taken from a woman between 45 and 60 years old with active or convalescent COVID-19. This rearrangement joins TRBV2 to TRBJ1-1; D uncertain. The sequenced material came from peripheral blood. CDR3 protein: CASSEQISLNTEAFF. The CDR3 DNA is TGTGCCAGCAGTGAGCAGATATCCTTGAACACTGAAGCTTTCTTT.